Following are 9 T cell receptor beta chains from one sample sequenced in a study of CD8 T cells in Susac syndrome. The RNA, about 0.5 to 1 ug, was put through reverse transcription using random hexamers. TCRdb called the immunoSEQ multiplex PCR reads again in MiXCR, with one record for every CDR3 protein. The sample records approximately 200,000 distinct CDR3 sequences, roughly 94% being singletons. The source material was CD4+ T cells from PBMCs. These TCRs come from a human donor with multiple sclerosis.

This clonotype was recorded only once. The CDR3 nucleotides read TGTGCCAGCAGCTTGGCAGGGCAATCCTATGGCTACACCTTC. Protein: CASSLAGQSYGYTF. The V call is TRBV5-4, the J call TRBJ1-2; D perhaps matches TRBD1 (5 bases). Germline V CDR1 and CDR2: SGHNT, YYREEE (reference sequence). The V end lost 0 bases, the J end lost 4 bases, and 10 bases lay between the germline ends. The CDR3 has 14 amino acids.

The CDR3 DNA reads as TGCAGTGCTAGAGGAGGCGGACAGCAAACAGATACGCAGTATTTT. This gives the protein CSARGGGQQTDTQYF. This chain joins TRBV20-1 and TRBJ2-3; tentatively, D is TRBD1 (6 bases). Germline loops: CDR1 DFQATT, CDR2 SNEGSKA (reference sequence). The CDR3 runs to 15 residues. Trimming pared 1 base from V and 3 bases from J, leaving 14 bases between.

The genes are TRBV3-1 and TRBJ2-1; 8 bases line up with TRBD2. Losses at the gene ends were 4 bases for V and 9 bases for J; bases not matched to a gene: 14. Germline values: CDR1 LGHDT, CDR2 YNNKEL (reference sequence). This CDR3 region has 16 residues. DNA for the CDR3: TGTGCCAGCAGCCCCCATCAGGGACTAGATTACGGTGAGCAGTTCTTC. Translated: CASSPHQGLDYGEQFF.

This clonotype came up once. The V call is TRBV3-1, the J call TRBJ1-1, with 10 positions matching TRBD1. The junction had 6 bases not matched to a gene; V was cut back by 6 bases and J by 2 bases. Looked up from germline, CDR1 is LGHDT and CDR2 is YNNKEL (reference sequence). The CDR3 is made up of 15 amino acids. For the CDR3, the DNA is TGTGCCAGCAGGGGCCGGACAGGGGGAAACACTGAAGCTTTCTTT. This gives the protein CASRGRTGGNTEAFF. The complete variable domain, with remaining parts taken from reference TRBV3-1 and TRBJ1-1, reads DTAVSQTPKYLVTQMGNDKSIKCEQNLGHDTMYWYKQDSKKFLKIMFSYNNKELIINETVPNRFSPKSPDKAHLNLHINSLELGDSAVYFCASRGRTGGNTEAFFGQGTRLTVV.

As for this clonotype: Relative to the germline gene, one junction end is altered; a read error may explain this. V usage is TRBV15 and J usage is TRBJ1-2; the D gene is possibly TRBD1 (5 bases). The CDR3 extends over 13 amino acids. The germline gives CDR1 LNHNV, CDR2 YYDKDF (reference sequence). The CDR3 nucleotides read TGTGCCACCAGCAGAGAACTGCAGGGACGGTCAACGTTC. Its protein is CATSRELQGRSTF.

This CDR3 is CASSPSPDTQYF. The DNA for the CDR3 is TGTGCCAGCTCACCCTCCCCGGATACGCAGTATTTT. This chain links TRBV18 with TRBJ2-3, with no clear D. The CDR3 has 12 amino acids. Trimming left V 3 bases short and J 6 bases short, with 7 bases between. Looked up from germline, CDR1 is KGHSH and CDR2 is LQKENI.

The chain carries TRBV29-1 and TRBJ1-1; tentative D call: TRBD1 (5 bases). Germline values: CDR1 SQVTM, CDR2 ANQGSEA. Trimming removed 1 base at V and 4 bases at J, with 13 bases between. The CDR3 covers 14 residues. CDR3 in DNA: TGCAGCGTTGAAGCATCAGGGAAGGTCACTGAAGCTTTCTTT. It translates to CSVEASGKVTEAFF. Looking up the rest from reference TRBV29-1 and TRBJ1-1 gives the full variable domain: SAVISQKPSRDICQRGTSLTIQCQVDSQVTMMFWYRQQPGQSLTLIATANQGSEATYESGFVIDKFPISRPNLTFSTLTVSNMSPEDSSIYLCSVEASGKVTEAFFGQGTRLTVV.

The rearrangement uses TRBV3-1 and TRBJ1-2; TRBD1 matches at 7 bases. The junction had 9 bases not matched to a gene; V was cut back by 5 bases and J by 3 bases. The CDR3 consists of 15 residues. The germline V gene has CDR1 LGHDT and CDR2 YNNKEL (reference sequence). The CDR3 sequence: CASSATRDRYYGYTF. The CDR3 DNA is TGTGCCAGCAGCGCAACGAGGGACAGATACTATGGCTACACCTTC.

The rearrangement uses TRBV29-1 and TRBJ1-2; tentatively, D is TRBD1 (6 bases). The V end lost 6 bases, the J end lost 5 bases, and 10 bases lay between the germline ends. Per germline, CDR1 SQVTM and CDR2 ANQGSEA. CDR3 size: 11 residues. The DNA for the CDR3 is TGCAGCGTCGAAACAGGGTATGGCTACACCTTC. It specifies CSVETGYGYTF.